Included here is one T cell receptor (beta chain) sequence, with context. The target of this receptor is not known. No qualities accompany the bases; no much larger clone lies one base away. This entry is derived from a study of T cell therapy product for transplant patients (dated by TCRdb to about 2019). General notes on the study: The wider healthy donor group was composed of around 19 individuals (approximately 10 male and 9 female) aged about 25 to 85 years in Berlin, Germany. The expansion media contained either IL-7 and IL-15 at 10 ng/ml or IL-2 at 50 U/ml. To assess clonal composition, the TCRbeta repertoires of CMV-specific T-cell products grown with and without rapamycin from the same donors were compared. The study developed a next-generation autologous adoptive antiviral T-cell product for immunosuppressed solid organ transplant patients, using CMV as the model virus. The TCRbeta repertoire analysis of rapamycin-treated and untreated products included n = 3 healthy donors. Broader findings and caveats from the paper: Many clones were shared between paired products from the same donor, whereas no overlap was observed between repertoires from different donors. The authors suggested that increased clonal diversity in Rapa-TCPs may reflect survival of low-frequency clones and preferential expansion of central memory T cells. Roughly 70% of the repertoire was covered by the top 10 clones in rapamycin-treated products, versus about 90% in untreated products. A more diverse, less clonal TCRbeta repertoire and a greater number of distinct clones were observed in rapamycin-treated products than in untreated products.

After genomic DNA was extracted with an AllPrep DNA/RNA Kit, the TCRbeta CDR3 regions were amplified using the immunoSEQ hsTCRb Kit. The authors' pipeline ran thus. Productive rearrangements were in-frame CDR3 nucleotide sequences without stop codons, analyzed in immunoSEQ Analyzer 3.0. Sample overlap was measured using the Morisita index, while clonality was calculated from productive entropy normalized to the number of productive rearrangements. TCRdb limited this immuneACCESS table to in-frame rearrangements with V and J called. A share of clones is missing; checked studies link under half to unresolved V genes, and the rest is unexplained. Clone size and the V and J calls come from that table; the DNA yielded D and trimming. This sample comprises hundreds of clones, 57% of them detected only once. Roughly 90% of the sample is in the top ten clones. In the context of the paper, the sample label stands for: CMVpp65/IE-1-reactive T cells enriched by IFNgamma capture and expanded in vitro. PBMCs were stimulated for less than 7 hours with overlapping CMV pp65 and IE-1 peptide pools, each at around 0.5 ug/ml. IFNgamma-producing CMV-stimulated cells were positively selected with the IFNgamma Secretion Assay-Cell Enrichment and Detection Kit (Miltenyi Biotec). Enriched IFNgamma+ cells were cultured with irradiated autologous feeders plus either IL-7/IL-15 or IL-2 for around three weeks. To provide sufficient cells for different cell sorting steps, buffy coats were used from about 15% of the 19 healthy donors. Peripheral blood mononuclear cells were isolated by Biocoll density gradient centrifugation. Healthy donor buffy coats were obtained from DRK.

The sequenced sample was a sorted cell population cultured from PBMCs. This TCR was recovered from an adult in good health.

For the CDR3, the sequence is CASSYAGQSEQFF. The nucleotides are TGTGCCAGCAGTTACGCAGGACAGAGCGAGCAGTTCTTC. Recombination linked TRBV6-9 to TRBJ2-1, with a tentative D gene TRBD1 over 6 matching bases. V sheds 3 bases and J sheds 10 bases, leaving 13 bases between their ends. The germline V gene provides CDR1 MNHGY and CDR2 SVAAGI. From cysteine to phenylalanine, the CDR3 is 13 amino acids long. The entry retains the CDR3 DNA only, 39 bases that are in frame from base 1.